The source of this T cell receptor beta chain is a study of blood T cell repertoires in COVID-19. Original methodology: Estimation of nucleated cell counts relied on the amplification of reference gene primers. TCRdb keeps only in-frame clones here, not all; method: immunoSEQ multiplex PCR. The D gene and trimming were derived from the DNA, and the V and J assignments and clone size from that table. The sample contains fewer than 150,000 clones, 84% of which appear only once. The TCR originated in a human donor in a cohort sampled during active COVID-19. Sequencing was done on a sample of peripheral blood.

CDR3 nucleotides: TGTGCCAGCAGCAAAGAAAGAGGGGGTGATTACAGGGGAAACACCATATATTTT. Translated: CASSKERGGDYRGNTIYF. This chain joins TRBV21-1 and TRBJ1-3; TRBD1 is taken as the D call from the table, unchecked against the DNA. TRBV21-1 is noted as a pseudogene. The CDR3 runs to 18 residues.